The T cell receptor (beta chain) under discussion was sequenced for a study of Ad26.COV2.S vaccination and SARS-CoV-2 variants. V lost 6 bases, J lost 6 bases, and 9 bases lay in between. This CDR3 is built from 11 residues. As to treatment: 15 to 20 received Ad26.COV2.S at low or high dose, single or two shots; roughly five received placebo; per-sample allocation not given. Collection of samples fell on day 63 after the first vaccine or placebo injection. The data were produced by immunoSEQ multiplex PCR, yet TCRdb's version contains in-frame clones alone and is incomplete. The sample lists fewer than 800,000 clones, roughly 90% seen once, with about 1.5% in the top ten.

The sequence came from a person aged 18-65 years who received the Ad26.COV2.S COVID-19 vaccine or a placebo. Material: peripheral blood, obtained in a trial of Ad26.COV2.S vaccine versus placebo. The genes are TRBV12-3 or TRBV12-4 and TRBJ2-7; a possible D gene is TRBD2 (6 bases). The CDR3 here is CASRGTFEQYF. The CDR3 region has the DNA TGTGCCAGCAGGGGGACTTTCGAGCAGTACTTC.